One sample yielded the 13 T cell receptor beta chains listed below, sequenced in a study of T cells after yellow fever vaccination. From the 5' RACE reads, TCRdb called clonotypes with MiXCR, one entry per CDR3 protein. The sample lists around 530,000 distinct CDR3 sequences; roughly a sixth were seen once. The specimen comprised PBMCs, sampled around 5 days after the first yellow fever vaccination. Receptor source: a man in his late teens or twenties who received the YFV17D yellow fever vaccine.

Ten or more counts support this clonotype. The rearrangement joins TRBV5-1 to TRBJ2-2; D gene uncertain. Germline-derived CDR1 and CDR2 are SGHRS and YFSETQ. The CDR3 spans 14 residues. V gave up 2 bases and J gave up 5 bases, with 10 bases separating them. The CDR3, as DNA: TGCGCCAGCAGCTTAAACGCTGGGACCGGGGAGCTGTTTTTT. It specifies CASSLNAGTGELFF.

This clonotype has just a few counts. V usage is TRBV29-1 and J usage is TRBJ1-2, with D possibly TRBD1 on 5 matching bases. CDR1 and CDR2 (germline): SQVTM, ANQGSEA. V was cut by 4 bases and J by 3 bases, with 12 bases left in between. CDR3 length: 13 amino acids. CDR3 in DNA: TGCAGCGTTGTGGGGCAGAATGACTATGGCTACACCTTC. Its translation is CSVVGQNDYGYTF.

The V gene is TRBV27, the J gene TRBJ2-7; possibly TRBD2 for D (5 bases). Looked up from germline, CDR1 is MNHEY and CDR2 is SMNVEV (reference sequence). The CDR3 length is 14 residues. V was pared by 3 bases and J by 3 bases, with 12 bases between. The CDR3 loop reads CASSFSGVRYEQYF. CDR3 bases: TGTGCCAGCAGTTTTTCCGGGGTCCGCTACGAGCAGTACTTC.

The chain joins TRBV9 to TRBJ2-1; D is unclear. V gave up 0 bases and J gave up 4 bases, with 11 bases separating them. The CDR3 extends over 15 amino acids. CDR1 and CDR2 (germline): SGDLS, YYNGEE. CDR3 loop: CASSVGPANYNEQFF. The CDR3 bases are TGTGCCAGCAGCGTAGGACCAGCGAATTACAATGAGCAGTTCTTC.

The rearrangement uses TRBV3-1 and TRBJ2-1, with D uncertain. CDR1 is LGHDT and CDR2 is YNNKEL in the germline V gene (reference sequence). This CDR3 contains 14 residues. Trimming pared 0 bases from V and 6 bases from J, leaving 9 bases between. CDR3 DNA: TGTGCCAGCAGCCAAGATGTGCCACCCAATGAGCAGTTCTTC. It codes for CASSQDVPPNEQFF.

The chain is built from TRBV9 and TRBJ2-1; maybe TRBD1 (5 bases). Trimming took 3 bases from V and 4 from J, leaving 20 bases between them. The CDR3 spans 17 residues. The germline V gene has CDR1 SGDLS and CDR2 YYNGEE. The CDR3 DNA reads TGTGCCAGCAGCGGAACAAGAAAGACAGCCCCATACAATGAGCAGTTCTTC. Its protein product is CASSGTRKTAPYNEQFF.

Ten or more counts support this clonotype. The rearrangement joins TRBV20-1 to TRBJ2-7, with D uncertain. The CDR3 has 9 amino acids. Germline V gene data show CDR1 as DFQATT and CDR2 as SNEGSKA (reference sequence). V was shortened by 6 bases and J by 9 bases, with 9 bases between the two germline ends. The CDR3 DNA sequence: TGCAGTGCCGCTATGGGGCAGTACGTC. The encoded protein is CSAAMGQYV.

This chain joins TRBV29-1 and TRBJ1-1, with D possibly being TRBD1 (5 bases). The CDR3 has 14 amino acids. V was cut by 7 bases and J by 0 bases, with 15 bases left in between. Germline V gene lookup returns CDR1 SQVTM and CDR2 ANQGSEA. DNA of the CDR3: TGCAGCGGTGACGGGACTTTCCTGAACACTGAAGCTTTCTTT. Protein: CSGDGTFLNTEAFF.

This clonotype was picked up one time. The chain uses TRBV5-1 and TRBJ1-5; no clear D. V lost 2 bases and J 4 bases, leaving 7 bases between the germline ends. The CDR3 totals 13 residues. Germline CDR1 and CDR2: SGHRS and YFSETQ. The CDR3 here is CASSFQVNQPQHF. Written as DNA, the CDR3 is TGCGCCAGCAGCTTTCAGGTGAATCAGCCCCAGCATTTT.

The sample holds a few counts of this clonotype. This sequence joins TRBV7-9 and TRBJ1-5; D remains unclear. Trimming removed 5 bases from V and 5 bases from J, with 10 bases in between. This CDR3 is built from 13 residues. From germline, CDR1 is SEHNR and CDR2 FQNEAQ (reference sequence). The CDR3 here is CASSRFGDQPQHF. The CDR3 bases are TGTGCCAGCAGCCGATTTGGGGATCAGCCCCAGCATTTT. Drawing the rest from reference TRBV7-9 and TRBJ1-5, the complete variable domain is DTGVSQNPRHKITKRGQNVTFRCDPISEHNRLYWYRQTLGQGPEFLTYFQNEAQLEKSRLLSDRFSAERPKGSFSTLEIQRTEQGDSAMYLCASSRFGDQPQHFGDGTRLSIL.

This chain uses TRBV7-2 with TRBJ2-2; D ambiguous. This CDR3 is built from 16 residues. Germline assignment: CDR1 SGHTA and CDR2 FQGNSA. V shed 3 bases and J shed 1 base, with 12 bases lying between them. The CDR3 region has the DNA TGTGCCAGCAGCTTTAAGGGCGAACTGAACACCGGGGAGCTGTTTTTT. Translation gives CASSFKGELNTGELFF.

The rearrangement joins TRBV12-3 or TRBV12-4 to TRBJ1-6; TRBD1 matches 10 bases. CDR3 length: 14 residues. V was pared by 4 bases and J by 6 bases, with 0 bases of the junction left unmatched. CDR3 sequence (DNA): TGTGCCAGCAGTTGGGACAGGGGTAATTCACCCCTCCACTTT. Protein sequence: CASSWDRGNSPLHF.

V is TRBV14 and J is TRBJ2-2; TRBD2 aligns across 10 bases. V was pared by 2 bases and J by 0 bases, with 9 bases of the junction left unmatched. The CDR3 covers 19 residues. The germline V gene has CDR1 SGHDN and CDR2 FVKESK. The CDR3 reads CASSQNSGLAIANTGELFF. The DNA for the CDR3 is TGTGCCAGCAGCCAAAACTCGGGACTAGCGATCGCGAACACCGGGGAGCTGTTTTTT.